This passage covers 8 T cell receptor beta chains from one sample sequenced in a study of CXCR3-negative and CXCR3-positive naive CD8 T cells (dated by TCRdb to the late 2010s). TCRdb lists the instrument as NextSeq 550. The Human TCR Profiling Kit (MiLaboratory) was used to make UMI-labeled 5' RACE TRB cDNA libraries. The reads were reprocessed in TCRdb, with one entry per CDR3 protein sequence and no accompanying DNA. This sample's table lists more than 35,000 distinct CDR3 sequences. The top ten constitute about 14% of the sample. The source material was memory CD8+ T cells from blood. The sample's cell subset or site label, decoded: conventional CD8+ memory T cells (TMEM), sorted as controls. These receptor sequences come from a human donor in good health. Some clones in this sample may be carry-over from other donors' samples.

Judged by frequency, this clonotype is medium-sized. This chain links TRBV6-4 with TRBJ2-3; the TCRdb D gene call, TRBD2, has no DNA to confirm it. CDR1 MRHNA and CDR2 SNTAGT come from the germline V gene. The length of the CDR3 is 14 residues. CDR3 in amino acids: CASSPSGGTDTQYF.

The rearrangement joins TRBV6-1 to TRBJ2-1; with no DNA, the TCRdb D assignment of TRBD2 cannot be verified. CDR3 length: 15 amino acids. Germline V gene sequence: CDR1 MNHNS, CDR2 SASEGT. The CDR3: CASSGTSGGANEQFF.

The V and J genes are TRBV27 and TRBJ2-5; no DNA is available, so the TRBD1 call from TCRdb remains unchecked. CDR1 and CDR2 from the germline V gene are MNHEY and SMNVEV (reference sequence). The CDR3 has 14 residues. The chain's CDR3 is CASSEDRDQETQYF.

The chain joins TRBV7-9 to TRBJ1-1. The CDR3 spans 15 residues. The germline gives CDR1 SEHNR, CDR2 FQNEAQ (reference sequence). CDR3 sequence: CASSLPDTENTEAFF.

The CDR3 here is CASPKSEPGDEQFF. This chain joins TRBV21-1 and TRBJ2-1; TCRdb gives TRBD1 as the D gene, but with no DNA this cannot be confirmed. TRBV21-1 is a listed pseudogene. This CDR3 is 14 amino acids long.

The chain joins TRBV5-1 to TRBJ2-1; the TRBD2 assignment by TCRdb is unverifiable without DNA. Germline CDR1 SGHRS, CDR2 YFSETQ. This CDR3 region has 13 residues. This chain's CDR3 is CASSLAAGNEQFF.

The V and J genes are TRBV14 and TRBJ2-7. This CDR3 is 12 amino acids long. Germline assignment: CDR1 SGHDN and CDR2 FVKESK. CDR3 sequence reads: CASSQDSYEQYF.

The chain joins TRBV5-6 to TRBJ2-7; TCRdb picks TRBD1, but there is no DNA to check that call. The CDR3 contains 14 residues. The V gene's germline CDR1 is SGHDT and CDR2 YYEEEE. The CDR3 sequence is CASSGGQVYYEQYF.